The text below deals with one T cell receptor (beta chain). Its target is unknown. This record comes from a study of T cell responses to AZD1222 COVID-19 vaccine. Study findings and constraints: CD4 TCRs linked to vaccination spanned spike, dominating at 160-218 and 743-854.

Method: immunoSEQ multiplex PCR; TCRdb's copy keeps in-frame clones and lacks some. The sample comprises about 150,000 clones, 86% of which are singletons, and more than 5.5% rests with the top ten. The TCR sequence derives from an adult in good health. This specimen was peripheral blood, taken on day 0 of MenACWY control vaccination.

Written as DNA, the CDR3 is TGTGCCAGCAGCTTAGGGGGCCTCGGTGCCTATTCACCCCTCCACTTT. Translating it yields CASSLGGLGAYSPLHF. The chain joins TRBV11-2 to TRBJ1-6; a possible D gene is TRBD1 (5 bases). The CDR3 runs 16 residues. Germline V gives CDR1 SGHAT, CDR2 FQNNGV. V shed 1 base and J shed 8 bases, with 15 bases lying between them.